This T cell receptor beta chain is from a study of T-cell reconstitution after alpha-beta-depleted transplantation in children. Using unique molecular identifiers, the investigators prepared the TCRbeta library. TCRdb recomputed calls from the PCR reads with MiXCR, one row per CDR3 protein. This sample has about 870,000 distinct CDR3 sequences; roughly 15% occur once, and the top ten carry approximately 5%. V lost 7 bases and J lost 1; bases outside the gene matches: 10. The V gene's germline CDR1 is SGHRS and CDR2 YFSETQ. The length of the CDR3 is 15 residues. This clonotype was observed once. The specimen was PBMCs, mostly from graft donor cells, collected 360 days after TCRalphabeta/CD19-depleted stem cell transplant. The sequence derives from a male patient between 5 and 17 years old who had a stem cell transplant for acute lymphoblastic leukemia, so the T cells may come from the graft donor. The chain uses TRBV5-1 and TRBJ2-5; 7 bases line up with TRBD1. CDR3 loop: CASYTIDRAQETQYF. As DNA, the CDR3 is TGCGCCAGCTACACAATCGACAGGGCCCAAGAGACCCAGTACTTC.